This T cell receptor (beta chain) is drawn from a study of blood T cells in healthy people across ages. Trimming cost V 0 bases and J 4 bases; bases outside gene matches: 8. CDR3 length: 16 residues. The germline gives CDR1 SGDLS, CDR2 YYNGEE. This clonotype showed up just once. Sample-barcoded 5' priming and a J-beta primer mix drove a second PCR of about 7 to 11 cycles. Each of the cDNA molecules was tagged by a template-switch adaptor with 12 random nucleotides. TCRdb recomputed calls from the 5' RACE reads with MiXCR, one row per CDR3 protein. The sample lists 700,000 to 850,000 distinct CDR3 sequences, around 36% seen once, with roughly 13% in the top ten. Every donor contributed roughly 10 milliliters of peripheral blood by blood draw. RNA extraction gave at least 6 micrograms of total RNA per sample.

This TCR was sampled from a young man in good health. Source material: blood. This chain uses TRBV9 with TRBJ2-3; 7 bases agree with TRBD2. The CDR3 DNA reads TGTGCCAGCAGCGTAGGCTCTAGCGGCCACGCAGATACGCAGTATTTT. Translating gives CASSVGSSGHADTQYF.